The following is a TCR beta chain sequence with its context. This clone's antigen is unknown. It has no much larger one-base neighbor in the sample; base qualities were not kept. TCRbeta CDR3 regions were amplified from genomic DNA by means of the immunoSEQ Assay, a bias-controlled multiplex PCR. In the original analysis: The number of nucleated cells in each sample was estimated by amplification of reference gene primers within the assay. To quantify the absolute abundance of each unique TCRbeta CDR3 rearrangement, sequence reads were collapsed and filtered. For each sample, productive Simpson clonality was calculated as the square root of Simpson's diversity index over productive rearrangements. TCRdb re-hosts the immuneACCESS table, in-frame sequences only. Its copies lack some clones; in the studies checked, an unresolved V gene accounts for under half of them, and the cause for the rest is not known. The DNA was the basis for D and trimming; V, J and clone size are from that table. Within this sample are tens of thousands of clones, with about 88% of them counted one time only. Over 9.5% of the sample is taken by the ten largest.

Trimming removed 7 bases from V and 8 bases from J; the gene matches leave 19 bases unexplained. The CDR1 and CDR2 encoded by the germline V gene are SNHLY and FYNNEI. The CDR3 spans 17 residues, from the cysteine through the phenylalanine. Here the CDR3 DNA is all that survives: 51 bases in frame from base 1. The data originate from a study of blood T cell repertoires in COVID-19 (dated by TCRdb to 2020 to 2021). Regarding the complete study: Collaborator samples came from the United States, Italy and Spain and covered acute and convalescent phases of COVID-19. Where available, HLA class I and class II types were taken from metadata supplied by the sample provider and were not determined by assay-based typing. The dataset comprised deeply sampled blood TCRbeta repertoires from subjects exposed to, actively infected with, or recovered from COVID-19. A de-identified subject ID, COVID-19 status, age in years and sex were almost always included in the sample metadata. Samples were obtained from the ongoing ImmuneRACE study (first 160 participants) and from approximately 1,200 subjects provided by 6 global collaborators. The repertoires were released in a freely available public database intended as a resource for research on the immune response to SARS-CoV-2. The prospective study material was composed of cDNA or gDNA derived from T cells, B-cell-depleted T cells, or PBMCs. Study-wide findings and limitations: The quantity of clinical and demographic metadata differed by source and by participant and was supplied without curation.

In Seattle, one collaborating source enrolled patients while the infection was active and tracked those patients longitudinally over the course of disease. Each collaborating institution followed its own protocols to collect whole blood in K2EDTA tubes. Collaborator samples were shipped for TCRbeta analysis as frozen whole blood, isolated PBMCs, or DNA extracted from either sample type. The sample comprised peripheral blood. The rearrangement combines TRBV2 with TRBJ1-3; the central 8 bases match TRBD1. The receptor was isolated from a man in his fifties or sixties with COVID-19, enrolled during active disease. The DNA sequence follows: TGTGCCAGCATACCTAGGACAGGGTCTCGGCGATTGTACACCATATATTTT. Translation gives CASIPRTGSRRLYTIYF.